The clone carrying this TCR beta chain was seen more than once but under ten times. The CDR3 spans 14 residues. V was pared by 1 base and J by 6 bases, with 12 bases between. Germline V gene sequence: CDR1 MGHRA, CDR2 YSYEKL. The record originates from a study of control samples from healthy donors and cancer patients. Clones were sequenced by immunoSEQ multiplex PCR, and TCRdb holds only the in-frame ones, with some missing. The sample lists 150,000 to 200,000 clones; around nine tenths were seen once. The chain links TRBV4-1 to TRBJ1-1, with no clear D. Sample: blood. This sequence originates from a man aged 25 to 40 in good health. CDR3 in amino acids: CASSQGFQGPEAFF. The CDR3 region has the DNA TGCGCCAGCAGCCAAGGATTTCAAGGGCCTGAAGCTTTCTTT.